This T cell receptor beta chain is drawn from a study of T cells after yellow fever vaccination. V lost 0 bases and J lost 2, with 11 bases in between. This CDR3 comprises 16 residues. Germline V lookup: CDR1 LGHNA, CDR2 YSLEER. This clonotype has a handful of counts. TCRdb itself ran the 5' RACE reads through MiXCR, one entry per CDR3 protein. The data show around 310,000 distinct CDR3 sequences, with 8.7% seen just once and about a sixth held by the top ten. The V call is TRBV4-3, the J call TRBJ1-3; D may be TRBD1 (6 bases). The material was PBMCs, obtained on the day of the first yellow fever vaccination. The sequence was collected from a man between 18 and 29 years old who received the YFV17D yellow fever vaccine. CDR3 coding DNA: TGCGCCAGCAGCCAAGACTTTACAGGGACTGGAAACACCATATATTTT. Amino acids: CASSQDFTGTGNTIYF.